One T cell receptor (beta chain) is described in this entry. Its antigen is still unknown. No much larger clonotype is one base removed from it; base qualities were not supplied. Other DNA sequences in the sample encode the same CDR3. This entry belongs to a study of graft-versus-host responses after intestinal transplantation (dated by TCRdb to about 2021). General notes on the study: The transplants that recipients received were multivisceral, liver-intestinal, or isolated intestinal. All recipients received anti-thymocyte globulin induction followed by maintenance tacrolimus and steroids for around three years. Graft-versus-host and host-versus-graft alloreactive T cell clones were tracked in the graft, circulation and bone marrow after intestinal transplantation using bulk TCR-beta CDR3 sequencing. Alloreactive clones were identified by sequencing pre-transplant mixed lymphocyte reaction products and comparing them with unstimulated pre-transplant donor and recipient T cells. A cohort of about 26 intestinal transplant recipients, including one retransplant, was enrolled, and 3 patients lacking pretransplant specimens were excluded. Donor T cell macrochimerism was defined as a peak of at least 4% donor T cells among recipient peripheral blood mononuclear cells. Samples from a few later patients were sequenced in-house on an Illumina MiSeq with MiXCR processing rather than by the commercial service.

The time point label, as the study defines it: cells obtained before transplantation from donor or recipient. CD3+CD4+ and CD3+CD8+ populations were FACS-sorted from unstimulated pre-transplant donor and recipient cells taken from spleen or lymph nodes. The junction carries 18 bases between V and J, which are trimmed by 2 bases and 8 bases respectively. Including cysteine and phenylalanine, the CDR3 has 15 amino acids. This entry keeps only the CDR3 DNA: 45 bases, framed from base 1. For CDR1 and CDR2, the germline V gene lists MNHEY and SVGAGI. Preparation of the library involved the immunoSEQ multiplex PCR assay. For most patients, genomic DNA was isolated using the Qiagen DNeasy Blood and Tissue Kit and was shipped frozen to Adaptive Biotechnologies for TCR sequencing. High-throughput TCR-beta CDR3 sequencing of genomic DNA from most patients was performed by Adaptive Biotechnologies. Turning to the authors' computational methods: Adaptive's ImmunoSEQ software supplied the TCR sequencing data for 18 patients, while MiXCR and VDJtools were used to process a few other patients. To correct CD4 versus CD8 sorting errors, sequences present in both subsets at a frequency ratio below 5:1 were removed. CDR3 nucleotide sequences shared by donor and recipient were removed because the origin of these sequences could not be assigned. Alloreactive clones required at least 2-fold expansion over unstimulated cells and minimum CFSE-low frequency of 0.002% (template counts) or 0.001% (read counts). Clones were considered mappable if detected in sequenced pre-transplant spleen, lymph node, or MLR CFSE-low populations of the donor or recipient. The cumulative frequency of alloreactive clones was calculated as a percentage of all sequences, weighted by copy number. This immuneACCESS table, as held by TCRdb, lists in-frame sequences with V and J called but not all clones. Of the missing ones, under half trace to an unresolved V gene in checked studies; the others have no known cause. V, J and clone size reflect that table, while D and trimming were determined from the DNA. Counted in this sample were around 88,000 clones; around 93% of them appeared once. The ten largest make up around 7.6% of the sample.

What the research found in general, with its limitations: Peak levels of circulating GvH clones were associated with declines in HvG clones early after transplant. GvH clones were detected in recipient bone marrow, and some of these GvH clones were observed earlier in ileal mucosa or blood, consistent with an intestinal mucosal origin. Patients with donor T cell macrochimerism had high GvH to HvG T cell clonal ratios in their allografts. Conclusions were limited by the relatively low number and heterogeneity of intestinal transplant patients.

This specimen was unstimulated CD8+ T cells sorted from spleen or lymph node cells, taken before transplant. The TCR was taken from a human donor who was the organ donor for an intestinal transplant. Here the chain combines TRBV6-5 and TRBJ1-2, with TRBD1 tentatively as D gene (6 bases match). The CDR3 protein is CASSYGRGAPGGYTF. The DNA sequence follows: TGTGCCAGCAGTTACGGAAGGGGGGCGCCGGGAGGCTACACCTTC.